This TCR beta chain was sequenced in a study of blood T cell repertoires in COVID-19. As for the study in general: The United States, Italy and Spain supplied acute and convalescent COVID-19 samples.

The CDR3 sequence is 16 residues long. V trimming: 7 bases; J trimming: 1 base; junction bases outside the gene matches: 12. Germline V gene sequence: CDR1 GTSNPN, CDR2 SVGIG (reference sequence). In the original processing: Using reference gene primer amplification, nucleated cell counts were estimated. This table comes from immunoSEQ multiplex PCR, and its TCRdb copy is limited to in-frame clones, with some not included. The V and J calls and clone size come from that table; D and trimming were worked out from the DNA. This sample has roughly 230,000 clones, with approximately 81% found just once. This TCR came from a woman older than 75 with acute or convalescent COVID-19. This rearrangement joins TRBV30 to TRBJ2-3; 9 bases map to TRBD2. The source material was peripheral blood. The CDR3 is CASDAIAGEGTDTQYF. The CDR3 region has the DNA TGTGCCTCCGACGCCATAGCGGGAGAGGGCACAGATACGCAGTATTTT.